The 20 T cell receptor beta chains reported below all come from one sample, sequenced in a study of blood T cell repertoires in COVID-19. Assay: immunoSEQ multiplex PCR; the TCRdb copy retains only in-frame clones and omits some. The profile shows roughly 100,000 clones, more than 75% of them singletons. The sample consisted of peripheral blood. The receptors stem from a woman aged 25 to 39 with acute or convalescent COVID-19.

The CDR3 DNA reads as TGTGCCAGCAGTGAATGGGTTCCCGCAGGGGATTCACCCCTCCACTTT. Translation: CASSEWVPAGDSPLHF. The chain links TRBV6-1 to TRBJ1-6; a weak D match, TRBD1 (6 bases). The CDR3 has 16 residues. The germline V gene has CDR1 MNHNS and CDR2 SASEGT. Between the trimmed V and J ends, which lost 2 bases and 8 bases, there was a span of 16 bases.

The chain is built from TRBV6-5 and TRBJ2-7; 7 bases match TRBD1. Germline CDR1 MNHEY, CDR2 SVGAGI. V was pared by 5 bases and J by 2 bases, with 6 bases of the junction left unmatched. The CDR3 has 14 amino acids. Here the CDR3 reads CASSLDRATYEQYF. CDR3 nucleotide sequence: TGTGCCAGCAGTCTCGACAGGGCAACCTACGAGCAGTACTTC.

The chain carries TRBV3-1 (or the pseudogene TRBV3-2) and TRBJ1-1; 8 bases agree with TRBD1. This CDR3 has 15 residues. Trimming cost V 4 bases and J 5 bases; bases outside gene matches: 9. Looked up from germline, CDR1 is LGHDT and CDR2 is YNNKEL (reference sequence). CDR3 in amino acids: CASSPRQGRETEAFF. CDR3 coding DNA: TGTGCCAGCAGCCCGAGACAGGGGAGAGAAACTGAAGCTTTCTTT.

Only a few counts were recorded for this clone. The CDR3 loop reads CASSSGGREAETQYF. The CDR3 DNA reads TGTGCCAGCAGCTCCGGTGGGAGGGAAGCCGAGACCCAGTACTTC. V and J are TRBV7-2 and TRBJ2-5, with 7 bases lining up with TRBD2. Trimming at V came to 4 bases and at J to 5 bases, leaving 10 bases not matched to a gene. From germline, CDR1 is SGHTA and CDR2 FQGNSA. The CDR3 is made up of 15 amino acids. The complete variable domain, with remaining parts taken from reference TRBV7-2 and TRBJ2-5, reads GAGVSQSPSNKVTEKGKDVELRCDPISGHTALYWYRQSLGQGLEFLIYFQGNSAPDKSGLPSDRFSAERTGGSVSTLTIQRTQQEDSAVYLCASSSGGREAETQYFGPGTRLLVL.

The CDR3, as DNA: TGTGCCAGCAGCGTAGAGGGCGGGGGAAACTCTGGGGCCAACGTCCTGACTTTC. Translating gives CASSVEGGGNSGANVLTF. The V call is TRBV9, the J call TRBJ2-6; TRBD2 matches 7 bases. The V segment lost 0 bases and the J segment 0 bases; nucleotides outside the gene matches: 6. CDR1 is SGDLS and CDR2 is YYNGEE in the germline V gene. CDR3 size: 18 residues.

This clone was found a few times. The rearrangement joins TRBV7-3 to TRBJ1-2; 9 nucleotides align to TRBD1. The germline V gene encodes CDR1 SGHTA and CDR2 FQGTGA. The CDR3 sequence is 13 residues long. V was clipped by 4 bases and J by 8 bases; unmatched bases: 5. The CDR3 DNA is TGTGCCAGCAGCTCGACAGGGGGTCAGGGCTACACCTTC. As protein: CASSSTGGQGYTF.

The chain links TRBV6-5 to TRBJ1-4; 7 nucleotides match TRBD1. After removal of 8 bases from V and 5 bases from J, the junction contained 11 bases not matched to a gene. The germline V gene has CDR1 MNHEY and CDR2 SVGAGI. The CDR3 length is 15 residues. The CDR3 sequence is CASGNRGAANEKLFF. The CDR3 bases are TGTGCCAGCGGGAACAGGGGAGCTGCAAATGAAAAACTGTTTTTT.

J is TRBJ1-2 and V is TRBV29-1; 7 bases are shared with TRBD1. V was clipped by 7 bases and J by 4 bases; unmatched bases: 6. The CDR3 covers 12 residues. Germline-derived CDR1 and CDR2 are SQVTM and ANQGSEA. The CDR3 DNA reads TGCAGCGCTCGGACAGGCGCCTATGGCTACACCTTC. Translating gives CSARTGAYGYTF.

The gene calls are TRBV6-1 and TRBJ2-3, with no clear D. The CDR3 spans 17 residues. V lost 2 bases and J 2 bases, leaving 17 bases between the germline ends. From germline, CDR1 is MNHNS and CDR2 SASEGT. CDR3 protein: CASSETLSDVTTDTQYF. The CDR3 bases are TGTGCCAGCAGTGAAACGTTGAGCGACGTCACCACAGATACGCAGTATTTT.

There are a few counts of this clone. This chain uses TRBV2 with TRBJ2-7, with D perhaps TRBD1 (6 bases). The CDR3 sequence is 14 residues long. Trimming left V 6 bases short and J 2 bases short, with 14 bases between. Germline V gene sequence: CDR1 SNHLY, CDR2 FYNNEI. CDR3 sequence reads: CASRDPGQAYEQYF. The CDR3 DNA is TGTGCCAGCAGAGACCCGGGACAAGCCTACGAGCAGTACTTC.

This clone was observed once. The V and J genes are TRBV28 and TRBJ2-7; possibly TRBD2 for D (5 bases). V was trimmed by 6 bases and J by 1 base, leaving 22 bases between them. Germline lookup yields CDR1 MDHEN and CDR2 SYDVKM. The CDR3 has 17 amino acids. CDR3 residues: CASSHRRLPPGSYEQYF. The CDR3 DNA sequence: TGTGCCAGCAGCCACCGAAGGCTACCCCCGGGATCCTACGAGCAGTACTTC. The variable domain in full, completed from reference TRBV28 and TRBJ2-7, reads DVKVTQSSRYLVKRTGEKVFLECVQDMDHENMFWYRQDPGLGLRLIYFSYDVKMKEKGDIPEGYSVSREKKERFSLILESASTNQTSMYLCASSHRRLPPGSYEQYFGPGTRLTVT.

The gene calls are TRBV6-5 and TRBJ1-2; no clear D. In germline, CDR1 is MNHEY, CDR2 SVGAGI. The CDR3 extends over 12 amino acids. Deletions cut 5 bases from V and 4 bases from J, with 8 bases between. The CDR3 sequence is CASSPSAYGYTF. CDR3 bases: TGTGCCAGCAGTCCCAGTGCCTATGGCTACACCTTC.

V usage is TRBV9 and J usage is TRBJ2-3; possible D gene TRBD2, 5 bases. The CDR3 spans 14 residues. Trimming stripped 3 bases from V and 2 bases from J, with 10 bases between. In germline, CDR1 is SGDLS, CDR2 YYNGEE. The CDR3 bases are TGTGCCAGCAGCGGGAGGCTAACCACAGATACGCAGTATTTT. Protein: CASSGRLTTDTQYF. Full variable domain (outside the CDR3, taken from reference TRBV9 and TRBJ2-3): DSGVTQTPKHLITATGQRVTLRCSPRSGDLSVYWYQQSLDQGLQFLIQYYNGEERAKGNILERFSAQQFPDLHSELNLSSLELGDSALYFCASSGRLTTDTQYFGPGTRLTVL.

As to this clone: The same CDR3 is also encoded by other DNA sequences in this sample. The V gene is TRBV7-9, the J gene TRBJ1-1; 7 bases fit TRBD1. Germline V gene sequence: CDR1 SEHNR, CDR2 FQNEAQ (reference sequence). Trimming at V came to 2 bases and at J to 3 bases, leaving 3 bases not matched to a gene. The CDR3 loop spans 14 amino acids. CDR3 sequence reads: CASSLRQGDTEAFF. Here the CDR3 DNA reads TGTGCCAGCAGCTTACGACAGGGAGACACTGAAGCTTTCTTT.

V and J are TRBV7-2 and TRBJ2-3; 11 bases match TRBD2. This CDR3 spans 15 amino acids. Germline lookup yields CDR1 SGHTA and CDR2 FQGNSA. The junction had 4 bases not matched to a gene; V was cut back by 3 bases and J by 5 bases. The CDR3 DNA is TGTGCCAGCAGCTTTAGCGGGGGGGCCGGAGATACGCAGTATTTT. This sequence encodes CASSFSGGAGDTQYF.

The chain combines TRBV3-1 (or the pseudogene TRBV3-2) with TRBJ1-1; a possible D gene is TRBD1 (5 bases). CDR3 length: 14 amino acids. V lost 2 bases and J 4 bases, leaving 11 bases between the germline ends. Germline lookup yields CDR1 LGHDT and CDR2 YNNKEL (reference sequence). As DNA, the CDR3 is TGTGCCAGCAGCCAAACAGGAGGGGCCACTGAAGCTTTCTTT. It codes for CASSQTGGATEAFF.

V usage is TRBV6-5 and J usage is TRBJ1-5, with D hard to call. Trimming removed 2 bases at V and 6 bases at J, with 14 bases between. Germline CDR1 is MNHEY and CDR2 is SVGAGI. The CDR3 is 15 amino acids. The CDR3 nucleotides are TGTGCCAGCAGTTACCCCAGTATAGCAATTCAGCCCCAGCATTTT. Translating gives CASSYPSIAIQPQHF.

The CDR3 DNA follows: TGTGCCAGCAGCTTGGAAGGGGTCCACGAGCAGTACTTC. Translated, it gives CASSLEGVHEQYF. The chain couples TRBV5-6 to TRBJ2-7; weak D call: TRBD1 (5 bases). CDR3 length: 13 residues. Trimming removed 0 bases from V and 5 bases from J, with 9 bases in between. Germline-derived CDR1 and CDR2 are SGHDT and YYEEEE.

V usage is TRBV5-1 and J usage is TRBJ2-6; TRBD1 matches at 7 bases. CDR1 and CDR2 from the germline V gene are SGHRS and YFSETQ. The CDR3 is made up of 17 amino acids. The J segment lost 2 bases and the V segment lost 4 bases, leaving 9 bases of the junction unmatched. The chain's CDR3 is CASSRTGEATGANVLTF. The DNA of the CDR3 is TGCGCCAGCAGCCGGACAGGAGAGGCCACTGGGGCCAACGTCCTGACTTTC.

The rearrangement joins TRBV9 to TRBJ2-7; TRBD1 matches at 11 bases. CDR1 SGDLS and CDR2 YYNGEE come from the germline V gene. This CDR3 comprises 17 residues. Losses at the gene ends were 3 bases for V and 0 bases for J; bases not matched to a gene: 8. CDR3 coding DNA: TGTGCCAGCAGCGGACCCCGGGACAGGGGGGACTCCTACGAGCAGTACTTC. Its protein product is CASSGPRDRGDSYEQYF.